Listed below are T cell receptor beta chains from one sample, sequenced in a study of CD8+CD57+ T cells in acquired aplastic anemia. One entry per CDR3 protein, called by TCRdb with MiXCR from the reads. The sample contains roughly 51,000 distinct CDR3 sequences, about 78% of which appear only once. The sample consisted of sorted CD4+, CD8+, or CD8+CD57+ T cells (not recorded which) from PBMCs. The receptor set was obtained from a human donor in good health, serving as a control. CDR3s include the opening cysteine and the closing phenylalanine or tryptophan. Each record gives: V gene, D gene, J gene, clone size, CDR3 protein, CDR3 DNA. A D gene is named only where the DNA matches it firmly. Clone size is given for some rows only: seen once, a few or many times, or a class if the clone is expanded.

V: TRBV10-3
D: NA
J: TRBJ1-2
size: NA
CDR3: CAISESLGFGDGYTF
DNA: TGTGCCATCAGTGAGTCCTTAGGGTTTGGGGATGGCTACACCTTC

V: TRBV19
D: TRBD1
J: TRBJ2-5
size: NA
CDR3: CASSTWDRGSQETQYF
DNA: TGTGCCAGTAGTACCTGGGACAGGGGCTCCCAAGAGACCCAGTACTTC

V: TRBV10-3
D: NA
J: TRBJ1-6
size: NA
CDR3: CAISDREGNSPLHF
DNA: TGTGCCATCAGTGACAGGGAGGGTAATTCACCCCTCCACTTT

V: TRBV19
D: TRBD1
J: TRBJ2-5
size: once
CDR3: CAWTGGRGLRETQYF
DNA: TGTGCCTGGACCGGAGGAAGGGGGCTAAGGGAGACCCAGTACTTC

V: TRBV5-4
D: NA
J: TRBJ2-5
size: NA
CDR3: CASSLERSQATETQYF
DNA: TGTGCCAGCAGCTTGGAAAGGAGTCAGGCCACCGAGACCCAGTACTTC

V: TRBV29-1
D: NA
J: TRBJ1-2
size: NA
CDR3: CSGGGEGGYTF
DNA: TGCAGCGGGGGAGGGGAAGGAGGCTACACCTTC

V: TRBV24-1
D: NA
J: TRBJ1-2
size: NA
CDR3: CATSDLGRNYGYTF
DNA: TGTGCCACCAGTGATTTGGGCCGAAACTATGGCTACACCTTC

V: TRBV2
D: NA
J: TRBJ2-3
size: NA
CDR3: CASSALGDTQYF
DNA: TGTGCCAGCAGTGCCCTGGGTGATACGCAGTATTTT

V: TRBV7-3
D: NA
J: TRBJ2-5
size: large
CDR3: CASSYLGNQETQYF
DNA: TGTGCCAGCAGCTATTTAGGGAATCAAGAGACCCAGTACTTC

V: TRBV7-9
D: NA
J: TRBJ1-2
size: NA
CDR3: CASSWAGNYGYTF
DNA: TGTGCCAGCAGTTGGGCGGGGAACTATGGCTACACCTTC

V: TRBV12-3/TRBV12-4
D: NA
J: TRBJ2-1
size: many
CDR3: CASSSPLRGPYNEQFF
DNA: TGTGCCAGCAGTTCCCCCTTGCGGGGGCCCTACAATGAGCAGTTCTTC